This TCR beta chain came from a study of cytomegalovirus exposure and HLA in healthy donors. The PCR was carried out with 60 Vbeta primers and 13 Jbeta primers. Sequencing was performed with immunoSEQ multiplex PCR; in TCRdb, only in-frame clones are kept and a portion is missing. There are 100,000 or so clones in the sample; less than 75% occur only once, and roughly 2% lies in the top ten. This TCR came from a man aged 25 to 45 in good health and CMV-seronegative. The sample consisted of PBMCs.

As DNA, the CDR3 is TGTGCCAGCAGTGAACGCAGGCCCCGGATGAACACTGAAGCTTTCTTT. Translation: CASSERRPRMNTEAFF. The gene calls are TRBV2 and TRBJ1-1; no clear D. This CDR3 spans 16 amino acids. Germline CDR1 SNHLY, CDR2 FYNNEI. V lost 2 bases and J 0 bases, leaving 13 bases between the germline ends.